Only one count was recorded for the clone carrying this T cell receptor (beta chain). Its antigen is as yet unknown. Treatment defined: approximately nine-day PBMC culture with coronavirus spike peptide pools or control peptides (ViraFEST assay). The Oncomine TCR Beta short-read assay was what sequenced the DNA obtained from cultured CD4+ T cells. After culture, CD4+ T cells served as the source for genomic DNA extraction. TCRdb called the PCR reads again in MiXCR, with one record for every CDR3 protein. The sample has about 20,000 distinct CDR3 sequences; around half are singletons. The germline gives CDR1 SQVTM, CDR2 ANQGSEA. Trimming shortened V by 4 bases and J by 11 bases, and 23 bases separated the two germline ends. This CDR3 region has 14 residues. The data belong to a study of vaccination and CD4 T cells after COVID-19. Study in general: Overlapping peptides of the spike proteins of SARS-CoV-2, HCoV-NL63, HCoV-OC43 and HCoV-229E were used for cell stimulation.

V is TRBV29-1 and J is TRBJ1-1, with D possibly being TRBD1 (6 bases). What was sequenced was CD4+ T cells from blood, cultured in vitro. The origin of this receptor is a human donor who had recovered from COVID-19. The CDR3 region has the DNA TGCAGCGTTGGGGGCGGCAGGGGAGATGGGTACGCTTTCTTT. This sequence encodes CSVGGGRGDGYAFF.